This T cell receptor (beta chain) is from a study of molecular identifiers for immune sequencing clone quantification. Turning to the study itself: In replicates, RNA from approximately 20,000 or 100,000 naive CD8 cells was divided five ways and four parts were sequenced.

Making the bulk TCR libraries relied on previously described methods and listed TCR primers. TCRdb recomputed calls from the PCR reads with MiXCR, one row per CDR3 protein. The sample holds approximately 590,000 distinct CDR3 sequences, 25% seen once. As for this clonotype: Antigen unknown. The CDR3 carries no conserved terminal phenylalanine or tryptophan, so it likely arises from a read error.

Study results and caveats: Jurkat TCR RNA that was spiked in from one cell was reportedly detectable among one million naive cells.

CDR3 size: 13 residues. CDR1 and CDR2 (germline): LNHDA, SQIVND (reference sequence). The V end lost 6 bases, the J end lost 6 bases, and 12 bases lay between the germline ends. The sorting of naive CD8 T cells used the CD8+CD4-CCR7+CD45RA+ phenotype. Sequencing input: naive CD8+ T cells from blood, with Jurkat cell RNA spiked in. The subset here: FACS-sorted CD8+CD4-CCR7+CD45RA+ naive T cells. The receptor's source is a human donor in good health. Some libraries in this study had Jurkat cell RNA spiked in. V usage is TRBV19 and J usage is TRBJ1-5; no reliable D call. CDR3 loop: CASSPVRIQPQHY. CDR3 nucleotides: TGTGCCAGTAGCCCAGTCCGCATTCAGCCCCAGCATTAT.